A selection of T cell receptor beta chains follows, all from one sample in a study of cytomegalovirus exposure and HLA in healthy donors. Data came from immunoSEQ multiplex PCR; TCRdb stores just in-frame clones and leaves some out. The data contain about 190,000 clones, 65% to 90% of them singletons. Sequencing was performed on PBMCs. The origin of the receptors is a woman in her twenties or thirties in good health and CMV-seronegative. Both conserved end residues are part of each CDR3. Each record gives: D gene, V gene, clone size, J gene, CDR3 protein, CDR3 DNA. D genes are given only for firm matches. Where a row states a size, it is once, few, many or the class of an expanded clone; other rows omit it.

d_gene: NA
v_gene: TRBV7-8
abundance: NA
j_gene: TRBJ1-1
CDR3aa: CASSLVPGATEAFF
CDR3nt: TGTGCCAGCAGCTTAGTGCCAGGCGCCACTGAAGCTTTCTTT

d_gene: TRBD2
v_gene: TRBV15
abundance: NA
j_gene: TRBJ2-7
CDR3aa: CATSRGLANHEQYF
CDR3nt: TGTGCCACCAGCAGAGGACTAGCTAACCACGAGCAGTACTTC

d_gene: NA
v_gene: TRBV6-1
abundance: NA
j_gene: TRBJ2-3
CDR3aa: CASSVGQATDTQYF
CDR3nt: TGTGCCAGCAGTGTTGGGCAGGCTACAGATACGCAGTATTTT

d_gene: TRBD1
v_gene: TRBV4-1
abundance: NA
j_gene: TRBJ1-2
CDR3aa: CASSPFGQGTPGYGYTF
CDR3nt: TGCGCCAGCAGCCCCTTTGGACAGGGGACCCCCGGCTATGGCTACACCTTC

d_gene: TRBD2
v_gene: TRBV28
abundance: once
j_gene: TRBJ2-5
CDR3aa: CASSQRGLVQETQYF
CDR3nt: TGTGCCAGCAGCCAGCGGGGACTAGTTCAAGAGACCCAGTACTTC

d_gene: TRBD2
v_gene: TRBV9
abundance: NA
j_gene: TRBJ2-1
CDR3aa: CASSRLAGKENEQFF
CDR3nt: TGTGCCAGCAGTCGACTAGCGGGAAAGGAGAATGAGCAGTTCTTC

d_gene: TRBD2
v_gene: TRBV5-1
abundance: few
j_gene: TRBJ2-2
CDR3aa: CASSFLGLRTGELFF
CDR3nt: TGCGCCAGCAGCTTTTTGGGACTACGTACCGGGGAGCTGTTTTTT

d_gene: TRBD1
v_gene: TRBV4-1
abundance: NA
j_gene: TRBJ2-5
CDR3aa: CASSPGTGGLETQYF
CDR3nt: TGCGCCAGCAGCCCAGGGACAGGGGGCTTGGAGACCCAGTACTTC

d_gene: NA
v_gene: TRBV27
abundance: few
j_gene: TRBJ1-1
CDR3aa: CASSFGSYTEAFF
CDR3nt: TGTGCCAGCAGTTTCGGGTCGTACACTGAAGCTTTCTTT

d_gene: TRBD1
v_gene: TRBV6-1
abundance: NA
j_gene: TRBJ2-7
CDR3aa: CAIYAGDSAYEQYF
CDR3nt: TGTGCCATCTACGCCGGGGACAGCGCCTACGAGCAGTACTTC

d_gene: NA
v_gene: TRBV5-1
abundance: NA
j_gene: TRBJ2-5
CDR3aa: CASSYQGREETQYF
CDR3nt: TGCGCCAGCAGCTATCAGGGGAGGGAAGAGACCCAGTACTTC

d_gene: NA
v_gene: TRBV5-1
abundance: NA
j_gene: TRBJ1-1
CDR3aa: CASSLDSQGGAHQLF
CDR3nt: TGCGCCAGCAGCTTGGATTCGCAGGGAGGGGCCCACCAACTCTTT

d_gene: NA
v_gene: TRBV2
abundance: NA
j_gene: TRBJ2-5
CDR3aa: CASIRGETQYF
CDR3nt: TGTGCCAGCATTAGGGGGGAGACCCAGTACTTC

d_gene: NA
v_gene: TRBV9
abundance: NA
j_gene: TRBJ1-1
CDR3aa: CASSVVRDTEAFF
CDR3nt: TGTGCCAGCAGCGTAGTAAGAGATACTGAAGCTTTCTTT

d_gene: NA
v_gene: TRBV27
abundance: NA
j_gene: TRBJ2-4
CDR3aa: CASSLDRDRNIQYF
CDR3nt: TGTGCCAGCAGTTTGGACCGCGACAGGAACATTCAGTACTTC

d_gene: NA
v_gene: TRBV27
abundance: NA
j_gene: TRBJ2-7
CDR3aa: CASRSPSGQDPFSYEQYF
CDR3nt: TGTGCCAGCAGAAGCCCGAGCGGGCAGGATCCATTCTCCTACGAGCAGTACTTC

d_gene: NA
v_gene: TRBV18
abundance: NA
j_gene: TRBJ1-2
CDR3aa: CASSPDRDLGYWAF
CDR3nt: TGTGCCAGCTCACCGGATCGGGATTTGGGTTACTGGGCCTTC

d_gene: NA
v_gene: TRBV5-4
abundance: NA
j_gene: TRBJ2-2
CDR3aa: CASSSTGSGDQTGELFF
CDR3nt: TGTGCCAGCAGCTCCACGGGGTCGGGAGATCAAACCGGGGAGCTGTTTTTT

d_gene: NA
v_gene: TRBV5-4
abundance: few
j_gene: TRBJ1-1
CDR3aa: CASSLGGGGTEAFF
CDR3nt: TGTGCCAGCAGCTTGGGAGGGGGGGGGACTGAAGCTTTCTTT

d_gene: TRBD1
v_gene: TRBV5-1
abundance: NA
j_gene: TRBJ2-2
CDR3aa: CASRRDSNTGELFF
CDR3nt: TGCGCCAGCAGAAGGGACAGCAACACCGGGGAGCTGTTTTTT

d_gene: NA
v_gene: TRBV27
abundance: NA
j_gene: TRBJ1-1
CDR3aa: CASSSRQAGGTEAFF
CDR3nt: TGTGCCAGCAGTTCCCGACAGGCGGGAGGCACTGAAGCTTTCTTT

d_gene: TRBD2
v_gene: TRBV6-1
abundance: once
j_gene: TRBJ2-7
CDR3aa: CASSPLADSSYEQYF
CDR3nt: TGTGCCAGCAGCCCACTAGCGGATAGCTCCTACGAGCAGTACTTC

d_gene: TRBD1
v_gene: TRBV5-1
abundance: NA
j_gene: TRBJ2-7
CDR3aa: CASSLLPTGTGTYEQYF
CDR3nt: TGCGCCAGCAGCTTACTACCCACCGGGACAGGAACCTACGAGCAGTACTTC

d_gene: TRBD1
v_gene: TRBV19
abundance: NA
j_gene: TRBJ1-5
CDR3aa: CAIGQGMDQPQHF
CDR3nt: TGTGCCATAGGACAGGGGATGGACCAGCCCCAGCATTTT

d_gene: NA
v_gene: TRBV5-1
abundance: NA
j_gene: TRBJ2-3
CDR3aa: CASSSGFPPDTQYF
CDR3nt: TGCGCCAGCAGCTCAGGGTTTCCACCTGATACGCAGTATTTT

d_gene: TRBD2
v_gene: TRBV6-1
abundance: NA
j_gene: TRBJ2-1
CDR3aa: CASSVSGVSYNEQFF
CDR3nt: TGTGCCAGCAGTGTTAGCGGGGTCTCCTACAATGAGCAGTTCTTC

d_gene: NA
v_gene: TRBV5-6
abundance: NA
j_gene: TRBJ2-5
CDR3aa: CASSSNLEETQYF
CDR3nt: TGTGCCAGCAGCTCGAATTTGGAGGAGACCCAGTACTTC

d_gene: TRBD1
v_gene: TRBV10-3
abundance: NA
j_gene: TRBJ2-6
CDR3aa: CAISEDRGRANVLTF
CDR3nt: TGTGCCATCAGTGAAGACAGGGGCAGGGCCAACGTCCTGACTTTC

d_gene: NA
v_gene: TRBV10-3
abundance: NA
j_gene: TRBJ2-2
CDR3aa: CALSRGGTGELFF
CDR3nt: TGTGCCCTCTCGCGAGGGGGCACCGGGGAGCTGTTTTTT

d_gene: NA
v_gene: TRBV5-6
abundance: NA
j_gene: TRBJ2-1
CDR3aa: CASSLVGGSYNEQFF
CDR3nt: TGTGCCAGCAGCTTGGTGGGGGGCTCCTACAATGAGCAGTTCTTC

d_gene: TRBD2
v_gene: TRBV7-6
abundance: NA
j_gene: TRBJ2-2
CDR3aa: CASSLGLASNTGELFF
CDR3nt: TGTGCCAGCAGCTTGGGACTAGCGAGCAACACCGGGGAGCTGTTTTTT

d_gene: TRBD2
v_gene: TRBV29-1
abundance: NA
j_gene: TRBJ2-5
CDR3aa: CSVGVAGVSETQYF
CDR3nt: TGCAGCGTTGGGGTAGCGGGAGTATCAGAGACCCAGTACTTC

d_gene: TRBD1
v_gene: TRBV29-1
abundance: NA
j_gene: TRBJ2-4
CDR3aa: CSVAGQGASNIQYF
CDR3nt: TGCAGCGTCGCCGGACAGGGGGCCTCAAACATTCAGTACTTC

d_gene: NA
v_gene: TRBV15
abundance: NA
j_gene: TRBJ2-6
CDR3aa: CATSRDYSGANVLTF
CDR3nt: TGTGCCACCAGCAGAGACTACTCTGGGGCCAACGTCCTGACTTTC

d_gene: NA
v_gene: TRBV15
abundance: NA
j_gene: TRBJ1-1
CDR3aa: CATSRAQGLNTEAFF
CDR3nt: TGTGCCACCAGCAGAGCTCAGGGGCTCAACACTGAAGCTTTCTTT

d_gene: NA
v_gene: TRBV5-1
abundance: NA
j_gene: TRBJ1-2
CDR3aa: CASSWRQEQPYGYTF
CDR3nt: TGCGCCAGCAGCTGGAGACAGGAGCAACCCTATGGCTACACCTTC

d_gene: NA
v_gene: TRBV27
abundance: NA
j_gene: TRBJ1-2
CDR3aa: CASSLRFGRGYGYTF
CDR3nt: TGTGCCAGCAGTTTAAGGTTCGGCCGCGGCTATGGCTACACCTTC

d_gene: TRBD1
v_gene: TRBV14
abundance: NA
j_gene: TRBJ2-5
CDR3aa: CASSPLRTGRRETQYF
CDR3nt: TGTGCCAGCAGCCCCCTCCGGACAGGGCGAAGGGAGACCCAGTACTTC

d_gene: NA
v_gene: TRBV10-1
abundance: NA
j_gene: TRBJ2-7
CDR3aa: CASSELEGAYEQYF
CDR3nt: TGCGCCAGCAGTGAGTTGGAAGGGGCCTACGAGCAGTACTTC

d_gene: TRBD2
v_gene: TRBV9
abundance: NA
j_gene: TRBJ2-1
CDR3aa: CASSSSGTRSLISSYNEQFF
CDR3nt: TGTGCCAGCAGCTCCTCCGGGACTAGGAGCCTCATCTCATCCTACAATGAGCAGTTCTTC

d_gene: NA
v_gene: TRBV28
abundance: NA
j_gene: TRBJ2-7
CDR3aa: CASSTLFGRHSYEQYF
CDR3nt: TGTGCCAGCAGCACCCTATTTGGGCGACACTCCTACGAGCAGTACTTC

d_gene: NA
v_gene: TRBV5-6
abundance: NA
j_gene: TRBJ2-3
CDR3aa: CASSSTGTQYF
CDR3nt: TGTGCCAGCAGCTCTACGGGTACGCAGTATTTT

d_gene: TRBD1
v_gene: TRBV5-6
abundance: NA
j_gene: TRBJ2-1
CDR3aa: CASTLGQGAGEQFF
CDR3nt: TGTGCCAGCACCCTAGGACAGGGGGCTGGTGAGCAGTTCTTC

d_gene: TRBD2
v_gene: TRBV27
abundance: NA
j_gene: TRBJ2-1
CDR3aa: CASRTSGELGEQFF
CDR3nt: TGTGCCAGCAGGACTAGCGGGGAACTCGGTGAGCAGTTCTTC

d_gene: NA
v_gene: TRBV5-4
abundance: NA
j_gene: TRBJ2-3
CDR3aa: CASSLDSSSTDTQYF
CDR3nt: TGTGCCAGCAGCTTGGATTCCTCTAGCACAGATACGCAGTATTTT

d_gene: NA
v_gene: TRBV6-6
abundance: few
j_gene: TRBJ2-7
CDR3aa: CASSRPGISYEQYF
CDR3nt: TGTGCCAGCAGTCGACCAGGGATTTCCTACGAGCAGTACTTC

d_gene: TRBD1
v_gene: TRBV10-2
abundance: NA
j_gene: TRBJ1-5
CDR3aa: CASSADRGNQPQHF
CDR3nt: TGCGCCAGCAGTGCCGACAGGGGCAATCAGCCCCAGCATTTT

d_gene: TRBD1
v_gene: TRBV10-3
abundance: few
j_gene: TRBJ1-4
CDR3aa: CAIREGTGRNEKLFF
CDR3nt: TGTGCCATCAGGGAAGGGACAGGGAGAAATGAAAAACTGTTTTTT

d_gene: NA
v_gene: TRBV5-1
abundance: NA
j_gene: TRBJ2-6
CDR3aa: CASSLFGATGANVLTF
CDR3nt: TGCGCCAGCAGCTTGTTTGGGGCGACTGGGGCCAACGTCCTGACTTTC

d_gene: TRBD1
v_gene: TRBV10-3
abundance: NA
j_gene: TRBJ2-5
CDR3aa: CAISDRGTLQETQYF
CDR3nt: TGTGCCATCAGTGACAGGGGGACCCTCCAAGAGACCCAGTACTTC

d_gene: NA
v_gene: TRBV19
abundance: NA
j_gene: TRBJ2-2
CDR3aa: CASSRMAGITGELFF
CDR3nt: TGTGCCAGTAGTCGAATGGCAGGGATAACCGGGGAGCTGTTTTTT

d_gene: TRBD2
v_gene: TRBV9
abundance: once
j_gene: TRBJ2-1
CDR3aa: CASSVGGSGGRSSYNEQFF
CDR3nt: TGTGCCAGCAGCGTAGGGGGTAGCGGGGGGCGGAGCTCCTACAATGAGCAGTTCTTC